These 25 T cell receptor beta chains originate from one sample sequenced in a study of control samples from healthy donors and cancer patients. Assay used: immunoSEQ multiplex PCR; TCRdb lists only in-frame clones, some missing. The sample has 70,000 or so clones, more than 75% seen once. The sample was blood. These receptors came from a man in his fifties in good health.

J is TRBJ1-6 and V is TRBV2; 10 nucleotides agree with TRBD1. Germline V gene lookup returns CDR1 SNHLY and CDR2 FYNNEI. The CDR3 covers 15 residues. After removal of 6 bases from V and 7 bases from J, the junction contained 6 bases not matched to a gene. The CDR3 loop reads CASSLRQGANSPLHF. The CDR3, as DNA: TGTGCCAGCAGCCTGAGACAGGGGGCGAATTCACCCCTCCACTTT.

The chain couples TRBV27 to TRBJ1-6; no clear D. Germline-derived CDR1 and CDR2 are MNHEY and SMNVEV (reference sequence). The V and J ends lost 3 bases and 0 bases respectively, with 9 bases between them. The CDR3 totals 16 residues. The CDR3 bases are TGTGCCAGCAGTTTCCGGCAAAGCTCCTATAATTCACCCCTCCACTTT. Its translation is CASSFRQSSYNSPLHF.

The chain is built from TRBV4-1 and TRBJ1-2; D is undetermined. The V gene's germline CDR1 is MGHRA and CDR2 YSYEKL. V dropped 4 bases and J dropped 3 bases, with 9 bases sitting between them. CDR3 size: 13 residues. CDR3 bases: TGCGCCAGCAGCCCGATGGTGGACTATGGCTACACCTTC. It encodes CASSPMVDYGYTF.

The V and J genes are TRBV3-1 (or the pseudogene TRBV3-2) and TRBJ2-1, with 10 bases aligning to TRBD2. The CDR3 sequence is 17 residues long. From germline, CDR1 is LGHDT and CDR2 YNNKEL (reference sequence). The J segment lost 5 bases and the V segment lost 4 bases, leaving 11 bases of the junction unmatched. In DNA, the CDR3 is TGTGCCAGCAGCCCATTGACCGGGACTAGCGCGAACAATGAGCAGTTCTTC. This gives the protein CASSPLTGTSANNEQFF.

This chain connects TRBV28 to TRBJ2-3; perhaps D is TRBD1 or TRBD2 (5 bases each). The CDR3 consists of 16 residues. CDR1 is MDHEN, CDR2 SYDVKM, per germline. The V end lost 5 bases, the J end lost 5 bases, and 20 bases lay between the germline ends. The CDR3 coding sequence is TGTGCCAGCAGTCCCATCAGGCTGAGGGGCCGAGATACGCAGTATTTT. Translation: CASSPIRLRGRDTQYF.

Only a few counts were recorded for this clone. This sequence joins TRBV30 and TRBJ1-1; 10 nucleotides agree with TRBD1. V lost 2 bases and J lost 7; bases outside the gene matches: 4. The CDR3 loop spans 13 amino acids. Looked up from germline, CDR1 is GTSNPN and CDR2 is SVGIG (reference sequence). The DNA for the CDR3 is TGTGCCTGGAGTCCTTGGACAGGGGGTGAAGCTTTCTTT. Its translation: CAWSPWTGGEAFF.

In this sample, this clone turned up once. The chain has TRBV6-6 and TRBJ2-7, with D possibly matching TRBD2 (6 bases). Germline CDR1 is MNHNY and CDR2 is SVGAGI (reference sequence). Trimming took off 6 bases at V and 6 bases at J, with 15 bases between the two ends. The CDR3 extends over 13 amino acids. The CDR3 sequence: CASSYAGLIEQYF. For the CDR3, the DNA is TGTGCCAGCAGCTACGCTGGACTAATCGAGCAGTACTTC.

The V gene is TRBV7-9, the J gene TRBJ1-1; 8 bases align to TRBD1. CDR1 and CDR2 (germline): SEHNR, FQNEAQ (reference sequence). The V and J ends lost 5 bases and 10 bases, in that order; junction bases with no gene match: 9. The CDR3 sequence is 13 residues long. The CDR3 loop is CASSPDDRGGAFF. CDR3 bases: TGTGCCAGCAGCCCTGATGACAGGGGAGGAGCTTTCTTT.

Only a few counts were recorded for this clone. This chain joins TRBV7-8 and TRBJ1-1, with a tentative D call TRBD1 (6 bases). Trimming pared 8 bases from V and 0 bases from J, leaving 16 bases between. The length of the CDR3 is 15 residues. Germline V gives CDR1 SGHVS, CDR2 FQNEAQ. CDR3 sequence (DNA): TGTGCCAGCTCCACAAGGGGGGGGCTGAACACTGAAGCTTTCTTT. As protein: CASSTRGGLNTEAFF.

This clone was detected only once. The CDR3 sequence: CSASLGLGGSASDTQYF. The CDR3 coding sequence is TGCAGTGCTAGTTTGGGGTTGGGCGGGAGTGCCTCAGATACGCAGTATTTT. V and J are TRBV20-1 and TRBJ2-3, with 7 bases identical to TRBD2. The germline V gene has CDR1 DFQATT and CDR2 SNEGSKA (reference sequence). Trimming cost V 3 bases and J 4 bases; bases outside gene matches: 16. The CDR3 has 17 residues.

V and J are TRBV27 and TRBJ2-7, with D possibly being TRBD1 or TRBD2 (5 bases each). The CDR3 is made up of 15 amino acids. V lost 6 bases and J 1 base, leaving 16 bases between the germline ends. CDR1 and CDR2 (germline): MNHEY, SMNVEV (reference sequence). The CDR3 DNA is TGTGCCAGCAGGACCTCCGGGACGGGATCCTACGAGCAGTACTTC. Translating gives CASRTSGTGSYEQYF.

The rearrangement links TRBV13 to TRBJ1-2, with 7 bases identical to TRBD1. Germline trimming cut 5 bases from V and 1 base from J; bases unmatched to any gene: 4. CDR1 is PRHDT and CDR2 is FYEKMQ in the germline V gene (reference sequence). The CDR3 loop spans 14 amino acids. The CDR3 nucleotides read TGTGCCAGCAGCCCGGGACAGAATAACTATGGCTACACCTTC. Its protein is CASSPGQNNYGYTF.

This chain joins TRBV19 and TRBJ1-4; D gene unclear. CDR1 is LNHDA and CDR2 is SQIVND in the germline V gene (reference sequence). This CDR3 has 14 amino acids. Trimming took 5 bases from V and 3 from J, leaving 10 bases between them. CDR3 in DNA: TGTGCCAGTAGTCCGCTGGTAGCTAATGAAAAACTGTTTTTT. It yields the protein CASSPLVANEKLFF.

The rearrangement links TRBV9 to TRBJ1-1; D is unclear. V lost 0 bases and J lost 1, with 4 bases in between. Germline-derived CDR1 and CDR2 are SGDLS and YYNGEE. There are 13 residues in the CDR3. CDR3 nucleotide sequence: TGTGCCAGCAGCGTAGCCCAGAACACTGAAGCTTTCTTT. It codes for CASSVAQNTEAFF.

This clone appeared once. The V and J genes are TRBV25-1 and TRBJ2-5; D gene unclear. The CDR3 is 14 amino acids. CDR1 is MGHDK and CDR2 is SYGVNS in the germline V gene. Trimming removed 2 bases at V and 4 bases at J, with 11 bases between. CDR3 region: CASSEKSGRETQYF. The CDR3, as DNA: TGTGCCAGCAGTGAAAAGAGTGGTAGAGAGACCCAGTACTTC.

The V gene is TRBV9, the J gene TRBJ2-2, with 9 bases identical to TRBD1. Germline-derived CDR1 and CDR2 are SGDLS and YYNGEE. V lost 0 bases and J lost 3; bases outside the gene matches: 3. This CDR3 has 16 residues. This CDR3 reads CASSVEGTGYTGELFF. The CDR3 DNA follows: TGTGCCAGCAGCGTAGAAGGGACAGGGTACACCGGGGAGCTGTTTTTT.

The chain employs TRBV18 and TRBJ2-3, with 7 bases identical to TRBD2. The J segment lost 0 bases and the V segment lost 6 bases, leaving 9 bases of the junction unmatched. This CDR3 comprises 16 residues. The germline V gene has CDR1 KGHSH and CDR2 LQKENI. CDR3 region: CASSLVAGGSTDTQYF. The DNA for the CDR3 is TGTGCCAGCTCGCTCGTAGCGGGCGGCAGCACAGATACGCAGTATTTT.

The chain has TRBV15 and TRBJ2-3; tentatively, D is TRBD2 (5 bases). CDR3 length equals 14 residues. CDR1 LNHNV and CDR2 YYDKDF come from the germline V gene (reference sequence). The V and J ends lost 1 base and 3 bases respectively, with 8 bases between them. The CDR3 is CATSRVSGTDTQYF. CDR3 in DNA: TGTGCCACCAGCAGAGTTTCGGGAACAGATACGCAGTATTTT.

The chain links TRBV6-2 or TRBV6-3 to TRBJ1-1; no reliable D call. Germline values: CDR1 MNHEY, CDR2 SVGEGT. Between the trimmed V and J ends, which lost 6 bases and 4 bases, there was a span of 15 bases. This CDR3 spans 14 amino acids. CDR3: CASSPYILGTEAFF. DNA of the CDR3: TGTGCCAGCAGCCCATATATCCTGGGCACTGAAGCTTTCTTT.

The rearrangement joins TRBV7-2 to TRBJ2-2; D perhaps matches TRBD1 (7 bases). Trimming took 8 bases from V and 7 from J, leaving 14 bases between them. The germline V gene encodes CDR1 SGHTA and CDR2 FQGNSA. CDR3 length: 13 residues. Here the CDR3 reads CASAGGHGGELFF. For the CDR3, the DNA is TGTGCCAGCGCAGGGGGGCATGGCGGGGAGCTGTTTTTT.

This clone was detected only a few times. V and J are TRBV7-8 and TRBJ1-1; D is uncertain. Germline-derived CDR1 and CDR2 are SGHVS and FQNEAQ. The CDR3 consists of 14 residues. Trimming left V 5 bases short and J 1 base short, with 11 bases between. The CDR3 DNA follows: TGTGCCAGCAGCCCGACCGACAAGAACACTGAAGCTTTCTTT. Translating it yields CASSPTDKNTEAFF.

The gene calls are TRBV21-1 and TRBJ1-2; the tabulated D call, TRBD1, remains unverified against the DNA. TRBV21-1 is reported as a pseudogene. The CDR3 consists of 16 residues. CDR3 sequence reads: CASSPSSGQGIGGYTF. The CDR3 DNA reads TGTGCCAGCAGCCCATCTTCCGGACAGGGGATAGGAGGCTACACCTTC.

CDR3 sequence: CASLSGSGDTQYF. For the CDR3, the DNA is TGTGCCAGCCTAAGCGGGAGTGGGGATACGCAGTATTTT. This chain connects TRBV28 to TRBJ2-3, with 8 bases matching TRBD2. This CDR3 is built from 13 residues. The J segment lost 6 bases and the V segment lost 8 bases, leaving 7 bases of the junction unmatched. The germline gives CDR1 MDHEN, CDR2 SYDVKM.

The CDR3: CASSYGETQYF. CDR3 DNA: TGTGCCAGCAGCTACGGGGAGACCCAGTACTTC. The V and J genes are TRBV7-2 and TRBJ2-5; no clear D gene. The CDR3 is 11 amino acids. Germline V CDR1 and CDR2: SGHTA, FQGNSA. V gave up 4 bases and J gave up 5 bases, with 5 bases separating them.

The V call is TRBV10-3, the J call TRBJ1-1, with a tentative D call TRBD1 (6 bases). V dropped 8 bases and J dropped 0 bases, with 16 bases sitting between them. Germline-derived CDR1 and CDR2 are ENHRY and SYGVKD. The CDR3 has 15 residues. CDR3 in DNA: TGTGCCATCCGAGGAGACAGGCTTCTGAACACTGAAGCTTTCTTT. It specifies CAIRGDRLLNTEAFF.